These 4 T cell receptor beta chains share one sample of origin, sequenced in a study of CD8 T cells in Susac syndrome (dated by TCRdb to about 2019). Libraries were constructed by the immunoSEQ multiplex PCR assay. RNA was extracted with the RNeasy kit and roughly 0.5 to 1 ug was reverse transcribed using random hexamers. TCRdb trimmed the raw reads at Q25, called clones with MiXCR and kept productive beta chains. Identical CDR3 protein sequences are pooled into one entry, listed with their most common genes and DNA. The sample profile shows 170,000 or so distinct CDR3 sequences; 90% to 95% of them were found once. Together, the top ten hold 0.1% to 0.12% of the sample. Sequenced: CD4+ T cells from PBMCs. These receptors were taken from a human donor with Susac syndrome.

The J gene is TRBJ2-5, the V gene TRBV7-8; 7 bases are a match to TRBD1. V lost 5 bases, J lost 4 bases, and 4 bases stayed unmatched. Germline CDR1 SGHVS, CDR2 FQNEAQ. This CDR3 comprises 13 residues. CDR3 protein: CASSPRQGETQYF. Here the CDR3 DNA reads TGTGCCAGCAGCCCCCGACAGGGAGAGACCCAGTACTTC.

This clonotype was recorded once. This chain joins TRBV7-2 and TRBJ1-1; possibly TRBD1 for D (5 bases). Germline-derived CDR1 and CDR2 are SGHTA and FQGNSA. The V gene lost 4 bases and the J gene lost 0 bases, with 12 bases spanning the gap. This CDR3 region has 15 residues. The CDR3 sequence: CASSSWWGMNTEAFF. In DNA, the CDR3 is TGTGCCAGCAGCTCGTGGTGGGGCATGAACACTGAAGCTTTCTTT.

This clonotype was observed a single time. The chain has TRBV9 and TRBJ1-5, with a possible D match to TRBD1 (5 bases). Trimming cost V 4 bases and J 2 bases, with 13 bases left between them. Per the germline V gene, CDR1 is SGDLS and CDR2 is YYNGEE. The CDR3 runs 15 residues. In DNA, the CDR3 is TGTGCCAGCAGCTCAGGGAGACAGCGCAATCAGCCCCAGCATTTT. Its translation: CASSSGRQRNQPQHF.

DNA for the CDR3: TGCAGTGCTACCCCCGCGGGACAGGGACTTATCACAGATACGCAGTATTTT. It translates to CSATPAGQGLITDTQYF. The chain carries TRBV20-1 and TRBJ2-3; 9 bases align to TRBD1. The CDR3 contains 17 residues. Per the germline V gene, CDR1 is DFQATT and CDR2 is SNEGSKA (reference sequence). J gave up 2 bases and V 4 bases, and 13 bases lay outside the gene matches.